This T cell receptor beta chain was identified during a study of glioma-infiltrating T cells after dendritic cell vaccination. About the research overall: Dendritic cells derived from monocytes and pulsed with autologous tumor lysate formed the vaccine.

Amplification used 60 V beta primers and 13 J beta primers. Assay used: immunoSEQ multiplex PCR; TCRdb lists only in-frame clones, some missing. This sample has about 38,000 clones, with approximately 84% found just once. No glioblastoma patient carried an isocitrate dehydrogenase mutation. The CDR3 covers 15 residues. Trimming shortened V by 5 bases and J by 2 bases, and 16 bases separated the two germline ends. CDR1 is SGHKS and CDR2 is YYEKEE in the germline V gene (reference sequence). The chain couples TRBV5-5 to TRBJ1-2; tentative D call: TRBD1 (6 bases). The sequence derives from a human donor with glioblastoma. This sample comprised blood, obtained before dendritic cell vaccination. For the CDR3, the DNA is TGTGCCAGCAGATATCGGGACACCTTAAACTATGGCTACACCTTC. This gives the protein CASRYRDTLNYGYTF.